The 21 T cell receptor beta chains below come from one sample, sequenced in a study of cytomegalovirus exposure and HLA in healthy donors. Vbeta (60) and Jbeta (13) primers were used in the PCR. Repertoires were generated with immunoSEQ multiplex PCR, while TCRdb's copy carries only in-frame clones and drops some. The table lists about 130,000 clones, around 73% of them singletons. Sequenced input: PBMCs. Every receptor here comes from a man in his fifties or sixties in good health and CMV-seronegative.

The chain links TRBV11-2 to TRBJ2-7; 8 bases agree with TRBD1. The ends lost 4 bases at V and 5 bases at J; junction bases unmatched: 7. The CDR3 extends over 14 amino acids. CDR1 SGHAT and CDR2 FQNNGV come from the germline V gene. CDR3 in amino acids: CASSSGQGRDEQYF. The CDR3 region has the DNA TGTGCCAGCAGCTCTGGACAGGGTAGGGACGAGCAGTACTTC.

The chain carries TRBV4-1 and TRBJ2-1, with D tentatively TRBD2 (6 bases). Trimming removed 0 bases from V and 9 bases from J, with 9 bases in between. Per the germline V gene, CDR1 is MGHRA and CDR2 is YSYEKL. CDR3 length: 13 residues. Here the CDR3 DNA reads TGCGCCAGCAGCCAAGACGGAGCGGGTGAGCAGTTCTTC. Residues: CASSQDGAGEQFF.

The chain carries TRBV6-6 and TRBJ2-7; a possible D gene is TRBD2 (7 bases). The CDR3 has 12 amino acids. Trimming removed 11 bases from V and 5 bases from J, with 16 bases in between. Germline V gives CDR1 MNHNY, CDR2 SVGAGI (reference sequence). The CDR3: CAVSGGGNEQYF. The CDR3 region has the DNA TGTGCCGTCTCTGGGGGGGGCAACGAGCAGTACTTC.

The V gene is TRBV6-1, the J gene TRBJ2-5; no definite D call. V was trimmed by 1 base and J by 5 bases, leaving 5 bases between them. The V gene's germline CDR1 is MNHNS and CDR2 SASEGT. The CDR3 has 12 amino acids. The CDR3 loop reads CASSEGSETQYF. The CDR3 bases are TGTGCCAGCAGTGAAGGTAGCGAGACCCAGTACTTC.

The chain employs TRBV18 and TRBJ2-7; 11 nucleotides match TRBD1. CDR3 size: 14 residues. V lost 2 bases to trimming and J lost 5 bases; unmatched junction nucleotides: 2. The germline V gene has CDR1 KGHSH and CDR2 LQKENI. The CDR3 region is CASSPVGQGDEQYF. The CDR3 nucleotides read TGTGCCAGCTCACCAGTGGGACAGGGGGACGAGCAGTACTTC.

This clone was seen a handful of times. J is TRBJ1-2 and V is TRBV29-1; D gene ambiguous. The germline V gene has CDR1 SQVTM and CDR2 ANQGSEA. The germline V and J ends were trimmed by 3 bases and 7 bases, with 15 bases remaining between them. The CDR3 loop spans 13 amino acids. CDR3 amino acids: CSVDEGRFLGYTF. Here the CDR3 DNA reads TGCAGCGTTGACGAGGGAAGATTCCTTGGCTACACCTTC.

The chain employs TRBV5-8 and TRBJ2-5, with D perhaps matching TRBD2 (5 bases). The CDR3 has 15 residues. Germline loops: CDR1 SGHTS, CDR2 YDEGEE. V gave up 3 bases and J gave up 5 bases, with 17 bases separating them. The CDR3 DNA reads as TGTGCCAGCAGCTGGAGCGGTCAGGCGTGGGAGACCCAGTACTTC. Translating gives CASSWSGQAWETQYF.

This clone was observed a handful of times. The rearrangement links TRBV29-1 to TRBJ2-5; a weak D match, TRBD1 (5 bases). Trimming stripped 0 bases from V and 5 bases from J, with 13 bases between. Germline V gene data show CDR1 as SQVTM and CDR2 as ANQGSEA. The CDR3 loop spans 14 amino acids. Here the CDR3 reads CSVEDAGAGETQYF. CDR3 DNA sequence: TGCAGCGTTGAAGATGCTGGGGCCGGGGAGACCCAGTACTTC.

The chain carries TRBV16 and TRBJ1-5; weak D call: TRBD1 (5 bases). From germline, CDR1 is KGHSY and CDR2 FQNENV. V was pared by 2 bases and J by 2 bases, with 7 bases between. The CDR3 length is 14 residues. The CDR3 is CASSQGGGNQPQHF. CDR3 DNA: TGTGCCAGCAGCCAAGGAGGGGGCAATCAGCCCCAGCATTTT.

This clone was detected only a few times. The V and J genes are TRBV6-6 and TRBJ2-1; TRBD1 matches at 9 bases. Germline values: CDR1 MNHNY, CDR2 SVGAGI (reference sequence). This CDR3 has 13 amino acids. J gave up 9 bases and V 9 bases, and 9 bases lay outside the gene matches. The CDR3 DNA reads TGTGCCAGTCTCACAGGGGGCGCAGGTGAGCAGTTCTTC. Its protein is CASLTGGAGEQFF.

The chain employs TRBV2 and TRBJ2-7; D possibly corresponds to TRBD2 (5 bases). CDR1 is SNHLY and CDR2 is FYNNEI in the germline V gene. There are 14 residues in the CDR3. V lost 4 bases and J 6 bases, leaving 16 bases between the germline ends. CDR3 coding DNA: TGTGCCAGCAGTGCTGGGTTTCTTGAGGGCGAGCAGTACTTC. It specifies CASSAGFLEGEQYF.

The genes are TRBV5-1 and TRBJ2-7; 10 bases match TRBD2. Germline V CDR1 and CDR2: SGHRS, YFSETQ. This CDR3 is 13 amino acids long. Germline trimming cut 2 bases from V and 6 bases from J; bases unmatched to any gene: 2. In nucleotides, the CDR3 is TGCGCCAGCAGCTTCCTAGCGGGAGTCGAGCAGTACTTC. Translation gives CASSFLAGVEQYF.

The rearrangement joins TRBV27 to TRBJ2-1, with 7 bases fitting TRBD2. The ends lost 0 bases at V and 13 bases at J; junction bases unmatched: 15. CDR3 length equals 16 residues. Germline values: CDR1 MNHEY, CDR2 SMNVEV (reference sequence). This CDR3 is CASSLSLAANERTQFF. The CDR3 DNA reads as TGTGCCAGCAGTTTATCTCTAGCGGCCAACGAGAGGACACAGTTCTTC.

In DNA form, the CDR3 reads TGTGCCTGTTTTACAGGGACCGGGGAGCTGTTTTTT. Protein: CACFTGTGELFF. V gene TRBV30 combines with J gene TRBJ2-2; possibly TRBD1 for D (6 bases). This CDR3 has 12 residues. Between the trimmed V and J ends, which lost 6 bases and 5 bases, there was a span of 10 bases. The V gene's germline CDR1 is GTSNPN and CDR2 SVGIG (reference sequence).

V is TRBV5-3 and J is TRBJ2-2, with 9 bases matching TRBD2. TRBV5-3 is labeled an ORF, and its function is uncertain. With V trimmed by 6 bases and J by 1 base, 4 bases remained unmatched. This CDR3 is 15 amino acids long. CDR3 DNA: TGTGCCAGAATCCGACTAGCGGAGAACACCGGGGAGCTGTTTTTT. Translation: CARIRLAENTGELFF.

The chain combines TRBV4-3 with TRBJ2-1, with TRBD1 identical over 9 bases. Germline V gives CDR1 LGHNA, CDR2 YSLEER. This CDR3 is built from 17 residues. V lost 0 bases, J lost 9 bases, and 12 bases stayed unmatched. CDR3 in DNA: TGCGCCAGCAGCCAAGATTGGGGACAGGGTAGTGGTAGTGAGCAGTTCTTC. Its translation is CASSQDWGQGSGSEQFF.

This rearrangement joins TRBV2 to TRBJ2-3, with 9 bases identical to TRBD2. Germline V gene data show CDR1 as SNHLY and CDR2 as FYNNEI. The CDR3 is 15 residues long. With 4 bases clipped from V and 3 bases from J, the junction kept 5 bases outside the gene matches. As DNA, the CDR3 is TGTGCCAGCAGTGTACCAGCGGGAGGTACAGATACGCAGTATTTT. Protein product: CASSVPAGGTDTQYF.

CDR3 bases: TGTGCCAGCAGTGAATCGAGGGTACGGGAGACCCAGTACTTC. Protein product: CASSESRVRETQYF. The J gene is TRBJ2-5, the V gene TRBV25-1, with D possibly TRBD2 on 5 matching bases. The CDR3 has 14 amino acids. With 1 base removed from V and 5 bases from J, the gap between germline ends came to 11 bases. Germline V lookup: CDR1 MGHDK, CDR2 SYGVNS.

In its sample, this clone was seen a few times. This rearrangement joins TRBV4-3 to TRBJ1-2; the match to TRBD1 covers 8 bases. Germline V gene sequence: CDR1 LGHNA, CDR2 YSLEER. This CDR3 has 14 amino acids. V lost 0 bases and J lost 7; bases outside the gene matches: 4. The CDR3 nucleotides read TGCGCCAGCAGCCAAGAGGACAGGGACGGTGGCTACACCTTC. It encodes CASSQEDRDGGYTF.

The chain joins TRBV18 to TRBJ2-7, with 8 nucleotides matching TRBD1. Per the germline V gene, CDR1 is KGHSH and CDR2 is LQKENI. The J segment lost 7 bases and the V segment lost 3 bases, leaving 5 bases of the junction unmatched. The CDR3 totals 13 residues. CDR3 in amino acids: CASSPGQGKEQYF. CDR3 DNA: TGTGCCAGCTCACCCGGACAGGGAAAAGAGCAGTACTTC.

The J gene is TRBJ2-1, the V gene TRBV28, with 7 nucleotides matching TRBD2. The CDR3 covers 15 residues. V gave up 4 bases and J gave up 9 bases; unmatched junction bases: 12. Germline V gene data show CDR1 as MDHEN and CDR2 as SYDVKM. The CDR3 DNA reads TGTGCCAGCAGTTCGGGCGGGAGTGAGTCATTTGAGCAGTTCTTC. This gives the protein CASSSGGSESFEQFF.